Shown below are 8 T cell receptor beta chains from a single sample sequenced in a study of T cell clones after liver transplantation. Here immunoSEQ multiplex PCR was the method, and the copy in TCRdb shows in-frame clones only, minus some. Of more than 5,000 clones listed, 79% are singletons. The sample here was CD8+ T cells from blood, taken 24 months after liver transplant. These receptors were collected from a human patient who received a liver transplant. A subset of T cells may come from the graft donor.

The CDR3 sequence is CASSETGGVDNEQFF. In DNA form, the CDR3 reads TGTGCCAGCAGCGAAACAGGGGGTGTAGACAATGAGCAGTTCTTC. V gene TRBV13 combines with J gene TRBJ2-1, with 8 bases aligning to TRBD1. Trimming cost V 5 bases and J 5 bases; bases outside gene matches: 8. CDR1 and CDR2 from the germline V gene are PRHDT and FYEKMQ (reference sequence). The CDR3 covers 15 residues.

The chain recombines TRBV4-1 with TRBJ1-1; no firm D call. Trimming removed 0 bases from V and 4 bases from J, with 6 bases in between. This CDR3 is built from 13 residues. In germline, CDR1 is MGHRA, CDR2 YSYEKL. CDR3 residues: CASSQEGSTEAFF. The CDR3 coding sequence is TGCGCCAGCAGCCAAGAAGGGAGCACTGAAGCTTTCTTT.

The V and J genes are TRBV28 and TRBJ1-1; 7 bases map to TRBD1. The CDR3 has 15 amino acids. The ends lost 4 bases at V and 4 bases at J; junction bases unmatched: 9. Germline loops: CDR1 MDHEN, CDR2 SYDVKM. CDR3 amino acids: CASSSPYRGTTEAFF. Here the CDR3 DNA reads TGTGCCAGCAGTTCGCCCTACAGGGGCACCACTGAAGCTTTCTTT.

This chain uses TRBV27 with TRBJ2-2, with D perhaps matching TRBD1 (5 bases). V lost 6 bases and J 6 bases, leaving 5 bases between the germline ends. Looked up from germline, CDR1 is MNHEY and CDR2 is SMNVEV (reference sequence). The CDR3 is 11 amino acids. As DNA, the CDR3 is TGTGCCAGCAGGGGGCCCGGGGAGCTGTTTTTT. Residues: CASRGPGELFF.

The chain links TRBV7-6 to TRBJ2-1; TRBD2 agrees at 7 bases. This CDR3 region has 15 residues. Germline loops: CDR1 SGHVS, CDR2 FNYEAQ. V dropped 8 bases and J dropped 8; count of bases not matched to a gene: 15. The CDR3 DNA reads TGTGCCAGCTTTCGCCCCGGAAAAGCGGGGTATGAGCAGTTCTTC. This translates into CASFRPGKAGYEQFF.

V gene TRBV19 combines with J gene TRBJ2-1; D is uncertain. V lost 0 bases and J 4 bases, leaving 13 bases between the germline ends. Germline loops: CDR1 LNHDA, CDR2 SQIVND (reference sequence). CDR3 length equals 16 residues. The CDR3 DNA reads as TGTGCCAGTAGTATAGATCACTCCCTACTTTACAATGAGCAGTTCTTC. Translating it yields CASSIDHSLLYNEQFF.

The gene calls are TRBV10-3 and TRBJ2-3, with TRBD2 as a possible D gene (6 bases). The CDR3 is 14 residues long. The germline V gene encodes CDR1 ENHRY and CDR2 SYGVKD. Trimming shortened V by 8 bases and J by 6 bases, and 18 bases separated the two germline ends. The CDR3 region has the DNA TGTGCCATCCGCTTGGAGGGGCTGTCGGATACGCAGTATTTT. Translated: CAIRLEGLSDTQYF.

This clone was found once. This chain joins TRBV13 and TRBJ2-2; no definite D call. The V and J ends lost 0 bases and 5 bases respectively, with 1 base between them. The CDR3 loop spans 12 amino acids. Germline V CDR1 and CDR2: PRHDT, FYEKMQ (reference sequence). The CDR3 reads CASSLGTGELFF. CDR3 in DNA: TGTGCCAGCAGCTTAGGGACCGGGGAGCTGTTTTTT.